Listed below are T cell receptor beta chains from one sample, sequenced in a study of identical twins. TCRdb used MiXCR to reprocess the 5' RACE reads, holding one entry per CDR3 protein. The sample consists of 420,000 or so distinct CDR3 sequences, roughly 20% of them appearing once. Sequencing was carried out using naive T cells sorted from blood. These receptors were obtained from a man in his fifties or sixties in good health. CDR3s include the opening cysteine and the closing phenylalanine or tryptophan. Fields, in order: D gene, clone size, J gene, V gene, CDR3 DNA, CDR3 protein. D genes are given only for firm matches. Clone size appears in some rows only: once, few, many, or a class for an expanded clone.

>TRBD1|many|TRBJ1-3|TRBV7-9
TGTGCCAGCAGCCTGGCAGGGGGCTACGGAAACACCATATATTTT
CASSLAGGYGNTIYF
>NA|NA|TRBJ1-3|TRBV20-1
TGCAGTGCTAGAGATTCGTGGCCTGCCGGCACCATATATTTT
CSARDSWPAGTIYF
>NA|many|TRBJ2-1|TRBV29-1
TGCAGCGTTGGGGAGAAGTACAATGAGCAGTTCTTC
CSVGEKYNEQFF
>NA|NA|TRBJ2-7|TRBV4-3
TGCGCCAGCAGCCCGTCGGGGCTGAACCTCTACGAGCAGTACTTC
CASSPSGLNLYEQYF
>TRBD1|many|TRBJ2-7|TRBV9
TGTGCCAGCAGCGTAGGGGAGGACAGGGTCTACGAGCAGTACTTC
CASSVGEDRVYEQYF
>TRBD2|NA|TRBJ2-3|TRBV10-3
TGTGCCATCACCGGGACTAGCGGGAGGTCAGGAGATACGCAGTATTTT
CAITGTSGRSGDTQYF
>TRBD1|few|TRBJ2-3|TRBV7-9
TGTGCCAGCAGCTTTGGGACAGGGGGTTTTGGGACAGATACGCAGTATTTT
CASSFGTGGFGTDTQYF
>NA|many|TRBJ2-7|TRBV12-3/TRBV12-4
TGTGCCAGCAGTTTAGCGCTCTTACTCTCCGAGCAGTACTTC
CASSLALLLSEQYF
>TRBD1|NA|TRBJ2-5|TRBV9
TGTGCCAGCAGCGTATGGACAGGGTCTCAAGAGACCCAGTACTTC
CASSVWTGSQETQYF
>NA|NA|TRBJ2-7|TRBV7-6
TGTGCCAGCAGCTTAGTTGGGACACTGAGCTCCTACGAGCAGTACTTC
CASSLVGTLSSYEQYF
>NA|NA|TRBJ1-4|TRBV5-1
TGCGCCAGCAGCTTGGGACCATGGACGGGAGGAAATGAAAAACTGTTTTTT
CASSLGPWTGGNEKLFF
>TRBD2|many|TRBJ2-7|TRBV11-2
TGTGCCAGCAGCTCGACTAGCGGGGTCTCCTACGAGCAGTACTTC
CASSSTSGVSYEQYF
>TRBD1|NA|TRBJ1-6|TRBV6-1
TGTGCCAGCAGTGTACAGGGGGCATTTTCACCCCTCCACTTT
CASSVQGAFSPLHF
>TRBD1|few|TRBJ2-7|TRBV27
TGTGCCAGCAGTACAGAAGGGGGCCGTTTAACCTACGAGCAGTACTTC
CASSTEGGRLTYEQYF
>TRBD1|many|TRBJ2-7|TRBV6-5
TGTGCCAGCAGTTACGCGACAGGGGGCTACGAGCAGTACTTC
CASSYATGGYEQYF
>NA|few|TRBJ1-1|TRBV6-2/TRBV6-3
TGTGCCAGCACGTCTAATCCAACTGAAGCTTTCTTT
CASTSNPTEAFF
>NA|few|TRBJ1-5|TRBV6-5
TGTGCCAGCAGTTATACGCAGGGTAGCAATCAGCCCCAGCATTTT
CASSYTQGSNQPQHF
>NA|NA|TRBJ2-7|TRBV12-3/TRBV12-4
TGTGCCAGCAGGAGAAATTTGGGACAAGGCTCCTACGAGCAGTACTTC
CASRRNLGQGSYEQYF
>TRBD2|NA|TRBJ2-3|TRBV27
TGTGCCAGCAGTTTCATCGCGGGAGGTAGTGCAGATACGCAGTATTTT
CASSFIAGGSADTQYF
>TRBD2|many|TRBJ2-7|TRBV6-2/TRBV6-3
TGTGCCAGCAGTTACTCTTTCACGCCTGTGGAGGGGACTAGCGGGGGAATCTACGAGCAGTACTTC
CASSYSFTPVEGTSGGIYEQYF
>TRBD1|few|TRBJ1-2|TRBV6-2/TRBV6-3
TGTGCCAGCAGTTACCCTGGGACAGCTAACTATGGCTACACCTTC
CASSYPGTANYGYTF
>TRBD1|few|TRBJ2-7|TRBV27
TGTGCCAGCAGTTCCGGGACAGGGGAATACGAGCAGTACTTC
CASSSGTGEYEQYF
>NA|few|TRBJ1-2|TRBV5-1
TGCGCCAGCAGCTTGGAAAGGGCATCTAACTATGGCTACACCTTC
CASSLERASNYGYTF
>NA|NA|TRBJ1-1|TRBV5-1
TGCGCCACCAGCTTGTCGGCAGGGAGCACTGAAGCTTTCTTT
CATSLSAGSTEAFF
>TRBD2|few|TRBJ2-1|TRBV20-1
TGCAGTGTACAGAGGCTAGCGGGGAGAAATGAGCAGTTCTTC
CSVQRLAGRNEQFF
>NA|few|TRBJ2-7|TRBV20-1
TGCAGTGCTAGATGGGCACTTGGACAAAGCTACGAGCAGTACTTC
CSARWALGQSYEQYF
>NA|NA|TRBJ2-4|TRBV4-1
TGCGCCAGCAGCCACCAGGAAGCCAAAAACATTCAGTACTTC
CASSHQEAKNIQYF
>NA|many|TRBJ2-7|TRBV29-1
TGCAGCGTTGCGGACGACTCCTACGAGCAGTACTTC
CSVADDSYEQYF
>NA|NA|TRBJ1-6|TRBV5-1
TGCGCCAGCAGCTTGGAGGGGACGCGGGTTAATTCACCCCTCCACTTT
CASSLEGTRVNSPLHF
>NA|few|TRBJ2-5|TRBV28
TGTGCCAGCCGCCCATCCGGCAGGGGTGAGACCCAGTACTTC
CASRPSGRGETQYF
>NA|NA|TRBJ2-1|TRBV7-2
TGTGCCAGCAGTCCACAACGCGGTTATGAGCAGTTCTTC
CASSPQRGYEQFF
>TRBD2|few|TRBJ2-5|TRBV7-9
TGTGCCAGTCGGGGGGACCCAGAGACCCAGTACTTC
CASRGDPETQYF
>NA|NA|TRBJ2-1|TRBV7-2
TGTGCCAGCAGCTTATTAGGTTCAGGGAGAGCTCAAAATGAGCAGTTCTTC
CASSLLGSGRAQNEQFF
>TRBD1|NA|TRBJ2-2|TRBV5-1
TGCGCCAGCAGCTCCGGACAGGGGGCTAACACCGGGGAGCTGTTTTTT
CASSSGQGANTGELFF
>NA|many|TRBJ1-5|TRBV4-2
TGTGCCAGCAGCCAAGAACGAATTGGACAGCCCCAGCATTTT
CASSQERIGQPQHF
>NA|NA|TRBJ2-3|TRBV20-1
TGCAGTGCTAGACCCCCAGGGGGGGATACGCAGTATTTT
CSARPPGGDTQYF
>TRBD2|NA|TRBJ2-1|TRBV10-3
TGTGCCATCAGAGTACCACTAGCGGGGCACAATGAGCAGTTCTTC
CAIRVPLAGHNEQFF
>NA|few|TRBJ1-4|TRBV4-2
TGTGCCAGCAGCCCCCGTGGGGTAAGGTTGAGTGAAAAACTGTTTTTT
CASSPRGVRLSEKLFF
>NA|once|TRBJ1-6|TRBV12-3/TRBV12-4
TGTGCCAGCTCATCCCACAGGGCCCGAAATTCACCCCTCCACTTT
CASSSHRARNSPLHF
>NA|NA|TRBJ2-7|TRBV18
TGTGCCAGCTCAAGAGTCAACGAAGGGGACGAGCAGTACTTC
CASSRVNEGDEQYF
>NA|few|TRBJ2-1|TRBV12-3/TRBV12-4
TGTGCCAGCAGTTTAGCGGTGAACCTGTACAATGAGCAGTTCTTC
CASSLAVNLYNEQFF
>TRBD2|few|TRBJ2-2|TRBV15
TGTGCCACCAGCAGAGAGGAAAGGACTAGTCACACCGGGGAGCTGTTTTTT
CATSREERTSHTGELFF
>NA|few|TRBJ2-3|TRBV24-1
TGTGCCACCAGTGAGGGGACCCCGGCTACGCAGTATTTT
CATSEGTPATQYF
>TRBD1|few|TRBJ2-7|TRBV24-1
TGTGCCACCAGTGATTCAAGACAGGGAAACTACGAGCAGTACTTC
CATSDSRQGNYEQYF
>NA|NA|TRBJ2-1|TRBV12-3/TRBV12-4
TGTGCCAGCAGTTTATTTTTTGGGGGCGGGGGTGAGCAGTTCTTC
CASSLFFGGGGEQFF
>NA|few|TRBJ2-7|TRBV29-1
TGCAGCGTTGGGGCGTCTGGTCGGCAGTACTTC
CSVGASGRQYF
>NA|many|TRBJ2-1|TRBV19
TGTGCCAGCGCCAGGGCGGCAACCTACAATGAGCAGTTCTTC
CASARAATYNEQFF
>NA|few|TRBJ2-5|TRBV5-1
TGCGCCAGCAGCTTGGCTACCCGGTCTAGGCAGGGATCGGAGACCCAGTACTTC
CASSLATRSRQGSETQYF
>NA|NA|TRBJ2-4|TRBV4-3
TGCGCCAGCAGCCTATCGACAGGGAGGGGCAAAAACATTCAGTACTTC
CASSLSTGRGKNIQYF
>NA|few|TRBJ1-6|TRBV4-3
TGCGCCAGCAGCCAAGAGTGGGCATCCTATAATTCACCCCTCCACTTT
CASSQEWASYNSPLHF
>NA|few|TRBJ2-1|TRBV21-1
TGTGCCAGCAGCACCGGGACTAGCGGCAATGAGCAGTTCTTC
CASSTGTSGNEQFF
>TRBD1|NA|TRBJ1-1|TRBV20-1
TGCAGTGCGAAAACTCTCGACAGGGCGGGCACTGAAGCTTTCTTT
CSAKTLDRAGTEAFF
>NA|few|TRBJ1-4|TRBV20-1
TGCAGTGCTAGAGGGCTAAATGAAAAACTGTTTTTT
CSARGLNEKLFF
>TRBD1|many|TRBJ2-5|TRBV7-8
TGTGCCAGCAGTAGTGGACAGGGCCCTACCGGGGAGACCCAGTACTTC
CASSSGQGPTGETQYF
>NA|many|TRBJ1-5|TRBV6-1
TGTGCCAGCAGTGAATTCGATGGCAGCAATCAGCCCCAGCATTTT
CASSEFDGSNQPQHF
>NA|NA|TRBJ2-7|TRBV6-2/TRBV6-3
TGTGCCAGCAGTTACCTTCGACGGAACGGCAGCTACGAGCATTACTTC
CASSYLRRNGSYEHYF
>TRBD2|NA|TRBJ2-1|TRBV27
TGTGCCAGCAGTCTAGGACTAGCGGGGGACTCCTACAATGAGCAGTTCTTC
CASSLGLAGDSYNEQFF
>NA|NA|TRBJ2-7|TRBV7-2
TGTGCCAGCAGCTTACCCGCAGGGGGGAGAGAGCAGTACTTC
CASSLPAGGREQYF
>NA|NA|TRBJ2-3|TRBV29-1
TGCAGCGTTGAAGAAAGGACTTCTCCGGCAGATACGCAGTATTTT
CSVEERTSPADTQYF